This T cell receptor beta chain was recorded in a study of chemoradiotherapy in HPV16-positive cancers. This clone was observed a few times. Its antigen is unknown. The protocol was immunoSEQ multiplex PCR, while the TCRdb copy is restricted to in-frame clones and leaves out a portion. Of about 1,900 clones in the sample, 65% to 90% were seen once. General study findings and limits: During treatment, candidate HPV-specific clones and E7-related motifs expanded in tumor. HPV-specific T cells were functionally defined from only a couple of HPV16-positive patients.

Per the germline V gene, CDR1 is MNHNS and CDR2 is SASEGT. V lost 7 bases to trimming and J lost 4 bases, with 13 bases between them. The CDR3 totals 13 residues. The sequencing used tumor tissue, collected from a patient who underwent chemoradiotherapy. This chain joins TRBV6-1 and TRBJ1-2; D is possibly TRBD1 (5 bases). This receptor was identified in a human donor with HPV-associated anogenital cancer. CDR3 residues: CASMADITYGYTF. CDR3 nucleotides: TGTGCCAGCATGGCGGACATTACCTATGGCTACACCTTC.